This T cell receptor beta chain was documented in a study of shared clonotypes between healthy human individuals (dated by TCRdb to the early 2020s). Background for the entire study: Three men and a couple of women, aged 18 to 49 years, made up the cohort. Blood TCR repertoires of roughly five healthy adults were deeply sequenced to estimate repertoire size and the extent of clonotype sharing between individuals. Libraries were prepared and TCR repertoires were sequenced by different laboratories using diverse techniques, in order to increase sequencing depth and limit assay-specific biases. Leukapheresis yielded between about 0.94 and 8.9 billion PBMCs per donor.

Spanning cysteine to phenylalanine, the CDR3 consists of 13 amino acids. Kept here is only the CDR3 DNA, which spans 39 bases and is read in frame from base 1. According to the germline V gene (reference sequence), CDR1 reads MNHEY and CDR2 reads SMNVEV. V drops 7 bases and J drops 7 bases, leaving 14 bases in between. Points on this clone: Its target antigen remains unknown. Base qualities are not provided; no much larger clone lies one nucleotide away.

What the research found in general, with its limitations: Pairwise subsampling led to the expectation that sequencing depth would affect the degree of clonotype sharing among donors. The genetic and exposure-history diversity represented was limited by the small number of donors. Only blood was sampled, and tissue TCR repertoires likely differ from those in blood.

The donors were healthy, HIV-negative adults with no recently reported acute infections or vaccinations. Every donor was a Caucasian adult residing in Nashville, Tennessee, USA. For unsorted samples, 75 million to 100 million PBMCs were counted and genomic DNA was extracted with the QIAamp DNA Blood Mini kit. After blood collection by leukapheresis, PBMCs were isolated using Ficoll-Histopaque density gradient centrifugation and then cryopreserved in the vapor phase of liquid nitrogen. Using the deep immunoSEQ assay, TCR CDR3 regions were amplified from genomic DNA by multiplex PCR. Extracted genomic DNA from each cell subset was spread evenly across all wells of several immunoSEQ 96-well plates, with each plate serving as a replicate. For unsorted PBMC, 300 ng genomic DNA, equal to approximately 30,000 T cell genomes, was loaded into each replicate PCR. Unsorted PBMC genomic DNA was sequenced across ten immunoSEQ deep assay plates. Purified libraries were measured with a Qubit 3.0 fluorometer, size-checked on a Bioanalyzer 2100, and measured again with the KAPA Library Quantification kit. Every immunoSEQ 96-well plate was sequenced on a dedicated single-read 150-cycle Illumina NextSeq 550 flow cell. In the original analysis: Because the immunoSEQ output included only junctional sequences and no quality scores, the filtering could not be the same as the filtering used for full-length reads. Sequences were annotated with PyIR, a Python wrapper for IgBLAST v1.9, and V/J genes and CDR3 were assigned using IMGT germline references. Any read was removed if the V/J assignment was weak (E-value above 1e-6), the CDR3 was missing, or the read contained stop codons, out-of-frame junctions, or ambiguous translated residues. V3J clonotypes were defined by identical inferred V gene, J gene, and CDR3 amino acid sequence. Percentage overlap between repertoires was computed as shared unique clonotypes divided by the size of the smaller repertoire. RTK rarefaction, the Chao1 estimator, and Recon v2.1 estimates of unobserved clonotypes were used to assess repertoire richness. TCRdb took this table from immuneACCESS and kept in-frame rearrangements with V and J called. Such tables lack part of the clones; where checked against another copy, unresolved V genes explain under half of the gap, and the rest is unexplained. Clone size and V and J calls were adopted from that table, with D and trimming inferred from the DNA. The sample records roughly 500,000 clones, 60% to 85% of which are singletons. The ten most abundant clones make up about an eighth of the sample.

This receptor was identified in a woman aged 40 to 55 in good health. Some clones in this sample may be carry-over from other donors' samples. The V and J genes are TRBV27 and TRBJ2-1; the D gene assignment is perhaps TRBD1 or TRBD2, with each matching 6 bases. Sequencing input: PBMCs. The encoded CDR3 is CASTWGAGNEQFF. The nucleotide sequence reads TGTGCCAGCACCTGGGGGGCCGGGAATGAGCAGTTCTTC.